Below, 21 T cell receptor beta chains from the same sample are listed, as sequenced in a study of shared clonotypes between healthy human individuals. Terminally differentiated effector memory CD45RA+ cells were left out of the naive CD8 fraction, which was CD45RO-negative and positively selected for CCR7. Some clones are missing from TCRdb's copy, which holds only in-frame ones; the method was immunoSEQ multiplex PCR. This table holds roughly 2,000,000 clones, approximately 94% found once. The specimen was naive CD8+ T cells sorted from blood. The receptors derive from a man in his late teens or twenties in good health.

The chain joins TRBV9 to TRBJ2-5; D remains unclear. The germline CDR1 and CDR2 sequences are SGDLS and YYNGEE. Between the trimmed V and J ends, which lost 0 bases and 5 bases, there was a span of 11 bases. This CDR3 contains 14 residues. The CDR3 here is CASSVEDGVETQYF. The CDR3 region has the DNA TGTGCCAGCAGCGTAGAGGACGGAGTGGAGACCCAGTACTTC.

The chain uses TRBV7-2 and TRBJ1-5; D is unresolved. The CDR3 contains 17 residues. Trimming removed 1 base at V and 3 bases at J, with 16 bases between. Germline V gives CDR1 SGHTA, CDR2 FQGNSA. As DNA, the CDR3 is TGTGCCAGCAGCTTAGAAGTAGGAGGAGGTTTCAATCAGCCCCAGCATTTT. Protein: CASSLEVGGGFNQPQHF.

Details on this clone: Other DNA sequences within the sample encode an identical CDR3. The chain joins TRBV27 to TRBJ2-7; D is undetermined. The CDR3 sequence is 14 residues long. CDR1 is MNHEY, CDR2 SMNVEV, per germline (reference sequence). V lost 2 bases and J 0 bases, leaving 8 bases between the germline ends. The CDR3 DNA reads as TGTGCCAGCAGTTTAGCGAGCTCCTCCTACGAGCAGTACTTC. Translation gives CASSLASSSYEQYF.

The V call is TRBV5-6, the J call TRBJ1-1, with TRBD1 as a possible D gene (5 bases). There are 15 residues in the CDR3. V lost 0 bases and J 5 bases, leaving 14 bases between the germline ends. CDR1 and CDR2 (germline): SGHDT, YYEEEE. The CDR3 loop reads CASSLGWGSMTEAFF. The CDR3, as DNA: TGTGCCAGCAGCTTGGGTTGGGGGTCAATGACTGAAGCTTTCTTT.

The chain uses TRBV6-4 and TRBJ1-1; 8 positions agree with TRBD1. This CDR3 is 13 amino acids long. V dropped 6 bases and J dropped 6; count of bases not matched to a gene: 6. Germline V gene data show CDR1 as MRHNA and CDR2 as SNTAGT. Here the CDR3 reads CASRQGASPEAFF. The CDR3 DNA reads TGTGCCAGCAGGCAGGGGGCCTCACCTGAAGCTTTCTTT.

The chain recombines TRBV4-1 with TRBJ1-1; possibly TRBD1 for D (5 bases). The V and J ends lost 4 bases and 4 bases respectively, with 10 bases between them. The CDR3 is 13 residues long. Germline lookup yields CDR1 MGHRA and CDR2 YSYEKL. CDR3 nucleotides: TGCGCCAGCAGCCCTGCCGGGACCACTGAAGCTTTCTTT. It encodes CASSPAGTTEAFF.

J is TRBJ2-3 and V is TRBV5-4; TRBD1 matches 7 bases. Germline loops: CDR1 SGHNT, CDR2 YYREEE (reference sequence). This CDR3 region has 14 residues. The V and J ends lost 2 bases and 4 bases, in that order; junction bases with no gene match: 4. DNA of the CDR3: TGTGCCAGCAGCTTTGACAGGGCCGCAGATACGCAGTATTTT. Its protein product is CASSFDRAADTQYF.

The V and J genes are TRBV7-9 and TRBJ1-1; the D is unclear. Per the germline V gene, CDR1 is SEHNR and CDR2 is FQNEAQ (reference sequence). Trimming took 1 base from V and 2 from J, leaving 11 bases between them. The CDR3 is 15 amino acids. CDR3 sequence reads: CASSLGIVGNTEAFF. Here the CDR3 DNA reads TGTGCCAGCAGCTTAGGAATTGTAGGCAACACTGAAGCTTTCTTT.

The chain couples TRBV4-1 to TRBJ1-2, with 8 bases that match TRBD1. The CDR3 spans 14 residues. Unmatched junction bases numbered 2, after V lost 1 base and J lost 4 bases. Germline V gene data show CDR1 as MGHRA and CDR2 as YSYEKL. Here the CDR3 DNA reads TGCGCCAGCAGCCAAGGGACAGGGAGCTATGGCTACACCTTC. This encodes CASSQGTGSYGYTF.

The chain uses TRBV6-6 and TRBJ1-1, with D perhaps matching TRBD1 (6 bases). Trimming stripped 0 bases from V and 1 base from J, with 9 bases between. The germline CDR1 and CDR2 sequences are MNHNY and SVGAGI (reference sequence). The CDR3 covers 15 residues. CDR3 sequence: CASSYSGGKNTEAFF. The DNA for the CDR3 is TGTGCCAGCAGTTACTCAGGGGGTAAGAACACTGAAGCTTTCTTT.

The V and J genes are TRBV2 and TRBJ1-3, with a tentative D call TRBD1 (5 bases). Germline V gene sequence: CDR1 SNHLY, CDR2 FYNNEI. The CDR3 extends over 13 amino acids. Trimming pared 7 bases from V and 4 bases from J, leaving 11 bases between. CDR3 in amino acids: CASIGRGGNTIYF. The DNA of the CDR3 is TGTGCCAGCATCGGGAGGGGAGGAAACACCATATATTTT.

The chain links TRBV7-8 to TRBJ2-2, with 8 nucleotides matching TRBD1. V lost 3 bases and J lost 6; bases outside the gene matches: 9. The germline CDR1 and CDR2 sequences are SGHVS and FQNEAQ. This CDR3 has 16 residues. DNA of the CDR3: TGTGCCAGCAGCTTGGCAGGGGGCCCCTTCGCCGGGGAGCTGTTTTTT. Residues: CASSLAGGPFAGELFF.

About this clone: Other DNA variants within this sample encode the same CDR3. J is TRBJ2-3 and V is TRBV13; D remains ambiguous. Germline CDR1 is PRHDT and CDR2 is FYEKMQ (reference sequence). The V gene lost 5 bases and the J gene lost 0 bases, with 6 bases spanning the gap. The CDR3 spans 13 residues. CDR3 in DNA: TGTGCCAGCAGCCCTATTAGCACAGATACGCAGTATTTT. Translated, it gives CASSPISTDTQYF. Combining the CDR3 with reference TRBV13 and TRBJ2-3 gives the whole variable domain AAGVIQSPRHLIKEKRETATLKCYPIPRHDTVYWYQQGPGQDPQFLISFYEKMQSDKGSIPDRFSAQQFSDYHSELNMSSLELGDSALYFCASSPISTDTQYFGPGTRLTVL.

The chain combines TRBV11-1 with TRBJ1-1; D is uncertain. The CDR3 contains 16 residues. V shed 5 bases and J shed 5 bases, with 21 bases lying between them. The germline V gene has CDR1 SGHAT and CDR2 FQDESV (reference sequence). As DNA, the CDR3 is TGTGCCAGCAGCATGTTGGTTGAGAGTATAGGTACTGAAGCTTTCTTT. Protein product: CASSMLVESIGTEAFF. The full variable domain, in which reference TRBV11-1 and TRBJ1-1 provide the parts outside the CDR3, is EAEVAQSPRYKITEKSQAVAFWCDPISGHATLYWYRQILGQGPELLVQFQDESVVDDSQLPKDRFSAERLKGVDSTLKIQPAELGDSAMYLCASSMLVESIGTEAFFGQGTRLTVV.

V is TRBV7-8 and J is TRBJ2-7; D unresolved. V lost 2 bases and J 12 bases, leaving 14 bases between the germline ends. The germline gives CDR1 SGHVS, CDR2 FQNEAQ. The CDR3 is 12 residues long. CDR3 in DNA: TGTGCCAGCAGCTTATTACAGAAAGGGCCGTACTTC. It encodes CASSLLQKGPYF.

This chain links TRBV5-3 with TRBJ1-1; TRBD1 agrees at 8 bases. TRBV5-3 is known as an ORF, though its function is uncertain. J lost 3 bases, V lost 4 bases, and 17 bases had no gene match. The CDR3 runs 18 residues. CDR3 sequence: CARSQKQGDAHGHTEAFF. The CDR3 coding sequence is TGTGCCAGAAGCCAAAAACAGGGGGATGCTCATGGGCACACTGAAGCTTTCTTT.

The rearrangement joins TRBV7-9 to TRBJ2-3; either TRBD1 or TRBD2 may fit D (5 bases each). The V end lost 2 bases, the J end lost 3 bases, and 18 bases lay between the germline ends. From germline, CDR1 is SEHNR and CDR2 FQNEAQ (reference sequence). The CDR3 runs 17 residues. In DNA, the CDR3 is TGTGCCAGCAGCTTAAACTATCAGGGAGTAGAGACAGATACGCAGTATTTT. Residues: CASSLNYQGVETDTQYF.

The chain employs TRBV9 and TRBJ2-7; 7 bases line up with TRBD2. Germline assignment: CDR1 SGDLS and CDR2 YYNGEE. V lost 3 bases to trimming and J lost 3 bases; unmatched junction nucleotides: 3. The CDR3 totals 13 residues. The CDR3 spells CASSGSGNYEQYF. In DNA, the CDR3 is TGTGCCAGCAGCGGAAGCGGGAACTACGAGCAGTACTTC.

V is TRBV19 and J is TRBJ1-2; D is uncertain. CDR3 length: 13 amino acids. CDR1 and CDR2 (germline): LNHDA, SQIVND (reference sequence). The germline V and J ends were trimmed by 7 bases and 3 bases, with 12 bases remaining between them. CDR3 nucleotides: TGTGCCAGTACGGAGACTGGGGACTATGGCTACACCTTC. Protein product: CASTETGDYGYTF.

The chain employs TRBV11-3 and TRBJ1-4; possibly TRBD1 for D (5 bases). V lost 7 bases, J lost 0 bases, and 18 bases lay in between. This CDR3 has 17 amino acids. Germline lookup yields CDR1 SGHNT and CDR2 YENEEA. CDR3 loop: CASTPTGRATTNEKLFF. CDR3 bases: TGTGCCAGCACCCCTACGGGCAGGGCTACAACTAATGAAAAACTGTTTTTT. Together with reference TRBV11-3 and TRBJ1-4, the CDR3 gives the full variable domain: EAGVVQSPRYKIIEKKQPVAFWCNPISGHNTLYWYLQNLGQGPELLIRYENEEAVDDSQLPKDRFSAERLKGVDSTLKIQPAELGDSAVYLCASTPTGRATTNEKLFFGSGTQLSVL.

The rearrangement joins TRBV4-1 to TRBJ1-1; TRBD1 might be the D (5 bases). Germline V gene data show CDR1 as MGHRA and CDR2 as YSYEKL. With 4 bases removed from V and 1 base from J, the gap between germline ends came to 16 bases. The CDR3 loop spans 16 amino acids. For the CDR3, the DNA is TGCGCCAGCAGCCCTGACCCGGGACTGACGAACACTGAAGCTTTCTTT. Translating gives CASSPDPGLTNTEAFF.